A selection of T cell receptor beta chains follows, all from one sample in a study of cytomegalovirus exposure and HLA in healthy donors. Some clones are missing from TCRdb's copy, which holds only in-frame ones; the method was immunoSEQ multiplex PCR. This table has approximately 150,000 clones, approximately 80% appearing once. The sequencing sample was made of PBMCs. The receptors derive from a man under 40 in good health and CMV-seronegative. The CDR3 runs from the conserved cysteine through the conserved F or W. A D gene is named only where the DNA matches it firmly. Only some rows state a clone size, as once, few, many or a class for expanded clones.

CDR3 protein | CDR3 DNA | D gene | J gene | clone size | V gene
CASSVTGATGANVLTF | TGTGCCAGTAGTGTTACAGGGGCTACTGGGGCCAACGTCCTGACTTTC | TRBD1 | TRBJ2-6 | . | TRBV19
CASSLQGNEQFF | TGTGCCAGCAGTTTACAGGGGAATGAGCAGTTCTTC | TRBD1 | TRBJ2-1 | . | TRBV6-1
CASSPWTGWYEQYF | TGTGCCAGCAGCCCCTGGACAGGGTGGTACGAGCAGTACTTC | TRBD1 | TRBJ2-7 | . | TRBV27
CASSKTTGASGSPAGELFF | TGTGCCAGCAGCAAGACTACCGGGGCTAGCGGGAGCCCCGCCGGGGAGCTGTTTTTT | TRBD2 | TRBJ2-2 | once | TRBV7-9
CASRADRGKVEQYF | TGTGCCAGCAGGGCGGACAGGGGGAAAGTCGAGCAGTACTTC | TRBD1 | TRBJ2-7 | . | TRBV2
CASRSGGSNQPQHF | TGTGCCAGCAGGTCGGGGGGTAGCAATCAGCCCCAGCATTTT | . | TRBJ1-5 | . | TRBV6-5
CASSSSNTKNEQFF | TGTGCCAGCAGCTCAAGTAATACTAAGAATGAGCAGTTCTTC | . | TRBJ2-1 | . | TRBV13
CASSPSGTVSYEQYF | TGTGCCAGCTCACCATCCGGGACAGTTAGTTACGAGCAGTACTTC | TRBD1 | TRBJ2-7 | . | TRBV18
CASSLGWLAAYQSTDTQYF | TGTGCCAGCAGCCTAGGATGGCTAGCGGCCTACCAGAGCACAGATACGCAGTATTTT | TRBD2 | TRBJ2-3 | few | TRBV27
CASSSRDTTPNTEAFF | TGTGCCAGCTCATCCCGGGACACCACCCCGAACACTGAAGCTTTCTTT | . | TRBJ1-1 | . | TRBV18
CASSIGHQAFF | TGTGCCAGTAGTATTGGGCACCAAGCTTTCTTT | . | TRBJ1-1 | . | TRBV19
CASSGAPGAPGSGNTIYF | TGCGCCAGCAGTGGCGCCCCCGGAGCTCCGGGGTCTGGAAACACCATATATTTT | . | TRBJ1-3 | . | TRBV5-1
CASFTGGPETQYF | TGTGCCAGCTTTACAGGGGGCCCAGAGACCCAGTACTTC | TRBD1 | TRBJ2-5 | . | TRBV28
CASIMEGARDSPLHF | TGTGCCAGCATTATGGAGGGGGCGCGGGATTCACCCCTCCACTTT | TRBD1 | TRBJ1-6 | . | TRBV28
CASSITGVKSEAFF | TGTGCCAGTAGTATTACAGGGGTTAAGTCTGAAGCTTTCTTT | TRBD1 | TRBJ1-1 | . | TRBV19
CASGSGLKTGVQPQHF | TGTGCCAGCGGTTCGGGACTGAAGACAGGGGTTCAGCCCCAGCATTTT | TRBD1 | TRBJ1-5 | . | TRBV2
CASSPSGWSSYNEQFF | TGTGCCAGCAGCCCTAGCGGGTGGAGCTCCTACAATGAGCAGTTCTTC | TRBD2 | TRBJ2-1 | . | TRBV27
CASSPLLSSNQPQHF | TGTGCCAGCAGTCCCCTCCTATCTAGCAATCAGCCCCAGCATTTT | . | TRBJ1-5 | . | TRBV27
CASSQVLTGIADTQYF | TGTGCCAGCAGCCAAGTACTTACAGGGATCGCAGATACGCAGTATTTT | . | TRBJ2-3 | . | TRBV14
CASSPRRDPNPDTQYF | TGTGCCAGCTCACCCCGGCGGGATCCGAACCCAGATACGCAGTATTTT | . | TRBJ2-3 | . | TRBV18
CASSSLRIGGATTEAFF | TGTGCCAGCAGCTCCCTAAGGATAGGGGGCGCGACCACTGAAGCTTTCTTT | TRBD1 | TRBJ1-1 | . | TRBV5-6
CASSGGAVNEAFF | TGCGCCAGCAGCGGGGGGGCGGTGAATGAAGCTTTCTTT | . | TRBJ1-1 | . | TRBV5-1
CASSYGQSYEQYF | TGTGCCAGCAGTTACGGGCAGTCCTACGAGCAGTACTTC | . | TRBJ2-7 | . | TRBV6-6
CASSPRQGAYYGYTF | TGTGCCAGCAGTCCCCGACAGGGGGCATACTATGGCTACACCTTC | TRBD1 | TRBJ1-2 | . | TRBV27